The 23 T cell receptor beta chains below were found in one sample sequenced in a study of PD-1 blockade in mismatch repair-deficient tumors. Produced via immunoSEQ multiplex PCR; TCRdb's table is partial and in-frame only. The sample has about 79,000 clones; roughly 80% are singletons. The source was peripheral blood, collected 44 weeks after starting pembrolizumab. These receptors all stem from an adult with mismatch repair-deficient cancer.

This chain uses TRBV7-6 with TRBJ1-1, with D maybe TRBD1 (5 bases). V was trimmed by 4 bases and J by 0 bases, leaving 12 bases between them. This CDR3 is built from 15 residues. Germline CDR1 and CDR2: SGHVS and FNYEAQ. The CDR3 loop reads CASSSQVGVNTEAFF. CDR3 in DNA: TGTGCCAGCAGCTCGCAAGTAGGGGTGAACACTGAAGCTTTCTTT.

The rearrangement links TRBV9 to TRBJ1-1; no clear D gene. The CDR3 is made up of 13 amino acids. The germline gives CDR1 SGDLS, CDR2 YYNGEE. V was cut by 4 bases and J by 8 bases, with 15 bases left in between. The CDR3 reads CASSTSRQDEAFF. In DNA form, the CDR3 reads TGTGCCAGCAGCACTAGCCGGCAGGACGAAGCTTTCTTT.

The chain recombines TRBV30 with TRBJ2-1; 9 bases line up with TRBD2. J gave up 2 bases and V 1 base, and 6 bases lay outside the gene matches. Germline CDR1 GTSNPN, CDR2 SVGIG (reference sequence). The CDR3 contains 16 residues. DNA of the CDR3: TGTGCCTGGAGTGGGGCCACTAGCGGGCCCTACAATGAGCAGTTCTTC. It translates to CAWSGATSGPYNEQFF.

The chain recombines TRBV4-2 with TRBJ2-2; 10 nucleotides align to TRBD2. The V gene's germline CDR1 is LGHNA and CDR2 YNFKEQ. Germline trimming cut 0 bases from V and 4 bases from J; bases unmatched to any gene: 5. The CDR3 is 17 residues long. CDR3 DNA: TGTGCCAGCAGCCAAGATGTAGCTAGCGGGAGCACCGGGGAGCTGTTTTTT. Translation: CASSQDVASGSTGELFF.

V is TRBV9 and J is TRBJ2-4; 8 bases align to TRBD1. With 1 base clipped from V and 8 bases from J, the junction kept 5 bases outside the gene matches. This CDR3 spans 14 amino acids. The germline V gene has CDR1 SGDLS and CDR2 YYNGEE. The CDR3: CASSVRDRRDIQYF. CDR3 nucleotide sequence: TGTGCCAGCAGCGTACGGGACAGGCGAGACATTCAGTACTTC.

The chain is built from TRBV7-8 and TRBJ2-7; D may be TRBD1 or TRBD2 (5 bases each). In germline, CDR1 is SGHVS, CDR2 FQNEAQ. The CDR3 is 14 residues long. The ends were cut back, 5 bases at V and 6 bases at J, with 17 bases in the middle. DNA of the CDR3: TGTGCCAGCAGCCCGGGGATGCAGGGTTCCGAGCAGTACTTC. Translating gives CASSPGMQGSEQYF.

This chain uses TRBV29-1 with TRBJ2-2; 9 bases are a match to TRBD2. Trimming took 3 bases from V and 2 from J; bases not matched to a gene: 10. CDR3 length: 17 amino acids. The V gene's germline CDR1 is SQVTM and CDR2 ANQGSEA. CDR3 loop: CSVDGGEGTSNTGELFF. The CDR3 DNA follows: TGCAGCGTTGATGGGGGGGAAGGGACTAGCAACACCGGGGAGCTGTTTTTT.

This chain links TRBV27 with TRBJ2-1; the D gene is possibly TRBD2 (6 bases). Germline values: CDR1 MNHEY, CDR2 SMNVEV (reference sequence). The V and J ends lost 4 bases and 9 bases respectively, with 16 bases between them. The CDR3 has 14 residues. This CDR3 reads CASSSLRLEGEQFF. DNA of the CDR3: TGTGCCAGCAGTTCCCTCCGACTAGAGGGTGAGCAGTTCTTC.

Worth noting for this clone: At one end, the junction sequence differs from germline, possibly due to a read error. V and J are TRBV7-7 and TRBJ2-2; tentative D call: TRBD2 (6 bases). Germline V CDR1 and CDR2: SSHAT, FNYEAQ (reference sequence). There are 17 residues in the CDR3. DNA of the CDR3: TGTGCTAGCACCCAAGTGGTCGGGGGAGCAAAGGTCGGGGAGCTGTTTTTT. Its protein product is CASTQVVGGAKVGELFF.

The V call is TRBV5-4, the J call TRBJ1-2; D is unresolved. V lost 0 bases and J 5 bases, leaving 11 bases between the germline ends. The CDR3 sequence is 14 residues long. Germline lookup yields CDR1 SGHNT and CDR2 YYREEE (reference sequence). CDR3 sequence (DNA): TGTGCCAGCAGCTTGGAGGGCTCGATTTATGGCTACACCTTC. This gives the protein CASSLEGSIYGYTF.

The gene calls are TRBV6-1 and TRBJ2-7; weak D call: TRBD2 (6 bases). The V gene lost 6 bases and the J gene lost 0 bases, with 12 bases spanning the gap. CDR3 size: 14 residues. The germline V gene encodes CDR1 MNHNS and CDR2 SASEGT. CDR3 residues: CASSPGTHSYEQYF. As DNA, the CDR3 is TGTGCCAGCAGCCCAGGGACTCACTCCTACGAGCAGTACTTC.

The V call is TRBV6-1, the J call TRBJ2-1; D might be TRBD2 (7 bases). V lost 2 bases and J 2 bases, leaving 13 bases between the germline ends. This CDR3 has 16 residues. The germline gives CDR1 MNHNS, CDR2 SASEGT. The CDR3 reads CASSEWGGSTYNEQFF. The CDR3 DNA follows: TGTGCCAGCAGTGAATGGGGGGGCTCAACCTACAATGAGCAGTTCTTC.

The chain carries TRBV30 and TRBJ2-1; D could derive from TRBD1 or TRBD2 (5 bases each). CDR1 is GTSNPN, CDR2 SVGIG, per germline (reference sequence). The V gene lost 1 base and the J gene lost 10 bases, with 14 bases spanning the gap. The CDR3 has 13 amino acids. The DNA of the CDR3 is TGTGCCTGGAGTGAAAGGTGGGGCGGGGAGCAGTTCTTC. It translates to CAWSERWGGEQFF.

The J gene is TRBJ1-1, the V gene TRBV18, with 7 bases lining up with TRBD1. Per germline, CDR1 KGHSH and CDR2 LQKENI. J was trimmed by 2 bases and V by 3 bases; bases with no gene match: 3. The CDR3 is 14 residues long. CDR3 loop: CASSPGQINTEAFF. The CDR3 DNA reads as TGTGCCAGCTCACCGGGACAGATAAACACTGAAGCTTTCTTT.

V gene TRBV5-1 combines with J gene TRBJ2-3; no definite D call. V was pared by 0 bases and J by 6 bases, with 11 bases between. The CDR3 contains 14 residues. Per germline, CDR1 SGHRS and CDR2 YFSETQ. The CDR3 DNA is TGCGCCAGCAGCTTGGGGCATGCGATTGATACGCAGTATTTT. Encoded protein: CASSLGHAIDTQYF.

This clone was counted once. The V and J genes are TRBV5-1 and TRBJ2-2, with TRBD1 matching over 7 bases. The CDR3 contains 14 residues. Trimming cost V 5 bases and J 2 bases; bases outside gene matches: 3. The germline V gene encodes CDR1 SGHRS and CDR2 YFSETQ. The CDR3 nucleotides are TGCGCCAGCAGGACAGGGAGCAACACCGGGGAGCTGTTTTTT. It encodes CASRTGSNTGELFF.

The CDR3, as DNA: TGTGCCAGCAGTTTGGCAGGGTGGAGCACTGAAGCTTTCTTT. It is translated as CASSLAGWSTEAFF. The chain links TRBV27 to TRBJ1-1; possibly TRBD1 for D (5 bases). The CDR3 runs to 14 residues. Germline CDR1 reads MNHEY; CDR2 reads SMNVEV (reference sequence). V lost 3 bases, J lost 4 bases, and 12 bases lay in between.

This sequence joins TRBV6-5 and TRBJ2-5; 11 positions agree with TRBD1. The CDR3 is made up of 15 amino acids. V lost 4 bases, J lost 2 bases, and 3 bases stayed unmatched. Per germline, CDR1 MNHEY and CDR2 SVGAGI. CDR3 amino acids: CASSSGTGGQETQYF. CDR3 bases: TGTGCCAGCAGTTCCGGGACAGGGGGGCAAGAGACCCAGTACTTC.

V usage is TRBV6-5 and J usage is TRBJ2-2, with 9 bases lining up with TRBD2. Germline V gene sequence: CDR1 MNHEY, CDR2 SVGAGI. The CDR3 is made up of 15 amino acids. With V trimmed by 5 bases and J by 5 bases, 6 bases remained unmatched. In nucleotides, the CDR3 is TGTGCCAGCAGTATTAGCGGGAGTGGTACCGGGGAGCTGTTTTTT. Translating it yields CASSISGSGTGELFF.

The CDR3 loop is CASSISGIYGYTF. The CDR3 coding sequence is TGTGCCAGCAGCATCTCAGGAATCTATGGCTACACCTTC. The chain couples TRBV5-7 to TRBJ1-2; no reliable D call. TRBV5-7 is given ORF status, its function remaining uncertain. The V gene lost 4 bases and the J gene lost 4 bases, with 11 bases spanning the gap. The CDR3 spans 13 residues.

The J gene is TRBJ2-1, the V gene TRBV5-4; 7 bases map to TRBD1. The CDR3 covers 16 residues. The V gene's germline CDR1 is SGHNT and CDR2 YYREEE (reference sequence). The ends lost 4 bases at V and 5 bases at J; junction bases unmatched: 12. CDR3 in amino acids: CASSPIGQDPNNEQFF. In DNA form, the CDR3 reads TGTGCCAGCAGCCCGATCGGACAGGATCCCAACAATGAGCAGTTCTTC.

J is TRBJ2-3 and V is TRBV29-1, with D possibly being TRBD2 (6 bases). The CDR3 covers 13 residues. Germline V CDR1 and CDR2: SQVTM, ANQGSEA. V was trimmed by 4 bases and J by 2 bases, leaving 10 bases between them. The CDR3 protein is CSVGGGITDTQYF. As DNA, the CDR3 is TGCAGCGTTGGTGGCGGGATCACAGATACGCAGTATTTT.

V usage is TRBV7-8 and J usage is TRBJ2-1, with a tentative D call TRBD1 (6 bases). CDR1 and CDR2 from the germline V gene are SGHVS and FQNEAQ. Deletions cut 2 bases from V and 7 bases from J, with 6 bases between. The CDR3 runs 12 residues. The CDR3 coding sequence is TGTGCCAGCAGCTTAACAGGGAATGAGCAGTTCTTC. Its translation: CASSLTGNEQFF.